This T cell receptor (beta chain) appears in the sequencing data of a study of blood T cell repertoires in COVID-19. Study-level background: From the United States, Italy and Spain came samples of acute and convalescent COVID-19. T cells, B-cell-depleted T cells, or PBMCs supplied cDNA or gDNA.

V gave up 1 base and J gave up 7 bases, with 11 bases separating them. The length of the CDR3 is 14 residues. Germline assignment: CDR1 LGHDT and CDR2 YNNKEL (reference sequence). In the authors' workflow: Researchers report that nucleated cell counts were estimated from reference gene primer amplification. Data came from immunoSEQ multiplex PCR; TCRdb stores just in-frame clones and leaves some out. V and J calls and clone size follow that table, whereas D and trimming were derived from the DNA. Of over 75,000 clones detected, around 80% appear once; the ten largest clones hold about 9.4%. Sequenced sample: peripheral blood. The chain links TRBV3-1 (or the pseudogene TRBV3-2) to TRBJ1-5; D might be TRBD1 (6 bases). The receptor comes from a man in his 70s with acute or convalescent COVID-19. CDR3 sequence: CASSQGRGGQPQHF. As DNA, the CDR3 is TGTGCCAGCAGCCAAGGGAGGGGGGGGCAGCCCCAGCATTTT.